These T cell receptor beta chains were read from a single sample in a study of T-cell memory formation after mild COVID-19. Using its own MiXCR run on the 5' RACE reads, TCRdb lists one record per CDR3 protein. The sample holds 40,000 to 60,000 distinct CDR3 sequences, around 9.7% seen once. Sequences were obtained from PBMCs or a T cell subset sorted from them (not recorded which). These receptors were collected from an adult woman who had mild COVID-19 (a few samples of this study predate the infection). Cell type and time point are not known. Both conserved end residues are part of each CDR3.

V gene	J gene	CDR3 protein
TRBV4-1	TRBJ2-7	CASSQGKGTYEQYF
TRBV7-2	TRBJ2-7	CASSAASSYEQYF
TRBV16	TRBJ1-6	CASSPQGANNSPLHF
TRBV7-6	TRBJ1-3	CASSENPGSGNTIYF
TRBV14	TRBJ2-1	CASSHSNEQFF
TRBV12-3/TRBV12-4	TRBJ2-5	CASSFKLLSQETQYF
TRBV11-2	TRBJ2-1	CASISAREYGDEQFF
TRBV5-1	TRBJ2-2	CASSWNTGELFF
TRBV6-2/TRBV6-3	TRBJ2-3	CASSYGSSVDTQYF
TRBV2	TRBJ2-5	CASRIAGALETQYF
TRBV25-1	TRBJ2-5	CASSESEGQETQYF
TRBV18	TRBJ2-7	CASSPSTGNSYEQYF
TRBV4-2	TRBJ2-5	CASSQDRGMGAETQYF
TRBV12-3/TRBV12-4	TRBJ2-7	CASKKGGAYEQYF
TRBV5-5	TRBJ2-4	CASRTGTVELAKNIQYF
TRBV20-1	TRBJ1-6	CSASFSQGSLNSPLHF
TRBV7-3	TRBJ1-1	CASREREYTEAFF
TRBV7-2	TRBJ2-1	CASSPGRRNEQFF
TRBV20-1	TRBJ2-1	CSASHPSGRGYNEQFF
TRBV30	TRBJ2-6	CAWTRTLSGANVLTF
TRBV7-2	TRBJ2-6	CASSAGQGFVPGANVLTF
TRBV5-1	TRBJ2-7	CASSLGQDYEQYF